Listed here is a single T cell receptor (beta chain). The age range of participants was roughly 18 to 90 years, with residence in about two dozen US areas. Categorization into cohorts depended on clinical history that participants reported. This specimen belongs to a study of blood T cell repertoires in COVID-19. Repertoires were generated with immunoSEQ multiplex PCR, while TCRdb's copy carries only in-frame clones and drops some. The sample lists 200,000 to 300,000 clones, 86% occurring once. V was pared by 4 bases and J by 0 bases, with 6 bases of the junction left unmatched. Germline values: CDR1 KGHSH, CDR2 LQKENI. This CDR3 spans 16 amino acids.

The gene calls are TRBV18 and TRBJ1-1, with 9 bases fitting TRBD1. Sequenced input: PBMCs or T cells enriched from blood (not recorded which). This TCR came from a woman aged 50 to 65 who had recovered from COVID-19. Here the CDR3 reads CASSLGTGSMNTEAFF. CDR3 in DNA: TGTGCCAGCTCACTCGGGACAGGGTCGATGAACACTGAAGCTTTCTTT.